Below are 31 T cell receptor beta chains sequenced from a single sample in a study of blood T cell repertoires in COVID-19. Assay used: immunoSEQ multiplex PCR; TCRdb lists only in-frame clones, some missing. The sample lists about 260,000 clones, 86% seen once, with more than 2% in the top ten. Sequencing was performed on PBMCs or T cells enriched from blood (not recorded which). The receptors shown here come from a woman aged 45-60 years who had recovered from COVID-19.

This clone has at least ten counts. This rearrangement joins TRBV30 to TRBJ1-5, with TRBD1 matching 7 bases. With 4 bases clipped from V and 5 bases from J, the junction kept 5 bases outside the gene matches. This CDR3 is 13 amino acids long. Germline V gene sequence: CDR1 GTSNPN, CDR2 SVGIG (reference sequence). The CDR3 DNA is TGTGCCTGGACGGGACAGTCAGATCAGCCCCAGCATTTT. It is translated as CAWTGQSDQPQHF.

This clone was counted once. The CDR3 protein is CASSTTGAPSWEQYF. DNA for the CDR3: TGTGCCAGCAGTACGACAGGGGCTCCATCGTGGGAGCAGTACTTC. The chain employs TRBV6-2 or TRBV6-3 and TRBJ2-7; 8 nucleotides line up with TRBD1. The V gene's germline CDR1 is MNHEY and CDR2 SVGEGT. Germline trimming cut 5 bases from V and 7 bases from J; bases unmatched to any gene: 13. This CDR3 has 15 residues.

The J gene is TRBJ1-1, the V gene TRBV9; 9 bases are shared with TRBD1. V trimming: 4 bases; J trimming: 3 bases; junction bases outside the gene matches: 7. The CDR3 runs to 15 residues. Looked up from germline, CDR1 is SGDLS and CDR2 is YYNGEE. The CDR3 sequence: CASSLSDRGYTEAFF. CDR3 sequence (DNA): TGTGCCAGCAGCTTATCTGACAGGGGGTACACTGAAGCTTTCTTT.

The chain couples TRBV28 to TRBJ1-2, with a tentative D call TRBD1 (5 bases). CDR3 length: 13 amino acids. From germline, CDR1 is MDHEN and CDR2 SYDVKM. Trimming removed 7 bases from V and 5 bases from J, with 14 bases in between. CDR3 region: CASTLTDSYGYTF. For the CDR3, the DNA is TGTGCCAGCACCTTGACAGATTCTTATGGCTACACCTTC.

CDR3 loop: CASSPSRGSYEQYF. Written as DNA, the CDR3 is TGTGCCAGCAGTCCTAGCAGGGGATCCTACGAGCAGTACTTC. V is TRBV7-2 and J is TRBJ2-7; D is possibly TRBD1 (6 bases). The CDR3 covers 14 residues. The germline V gene has CDR1 SGHTA and CDR2 FQGNSA. V lost 6 bases to trimming and J lost 1 base, with 13 bases between them.

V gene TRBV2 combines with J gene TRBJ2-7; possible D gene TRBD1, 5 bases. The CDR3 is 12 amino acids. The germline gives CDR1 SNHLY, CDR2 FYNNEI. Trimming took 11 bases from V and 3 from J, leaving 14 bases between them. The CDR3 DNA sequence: TGTGCCGGCCGTGGGGCCAACTACGAGCAGTACTTC. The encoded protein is CAGRGANYEQYF.

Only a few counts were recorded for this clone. The CDR3 DNA reads as TGCAGCGTTGAACCCTGGGACAGGGGGCAAGAGACCCAGTACTTC. This translates into CSVEPWDRGQETQYF. The chain links TRBV29-1 to TRBJ2-5; 11 bases fit TRBD1. V shed 2 bases, J shed 2 bases, and the junction held 4 bases outside the gene matches. The CDR3 contains 15 residues. The germline V gene has CDR1 SQVTM and CDR2 ANQGSEA.

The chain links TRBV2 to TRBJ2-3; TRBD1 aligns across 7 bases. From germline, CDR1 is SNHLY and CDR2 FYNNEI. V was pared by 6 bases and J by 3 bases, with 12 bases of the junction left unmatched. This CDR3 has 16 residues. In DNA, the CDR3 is TGTGCCAGCAGGACAGGGAATGAAGCAAGTACAGATACGCAGTATTTT. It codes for CASRTGNEASTDTQYF.

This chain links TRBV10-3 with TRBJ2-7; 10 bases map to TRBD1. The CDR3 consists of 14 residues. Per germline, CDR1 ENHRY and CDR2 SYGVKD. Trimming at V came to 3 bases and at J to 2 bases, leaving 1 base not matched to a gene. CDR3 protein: CAISDGTGAYEQYF. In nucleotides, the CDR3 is TGTGCCATCAGTGACGGGACAGGGGCCTACGAGCAGTACTTC.

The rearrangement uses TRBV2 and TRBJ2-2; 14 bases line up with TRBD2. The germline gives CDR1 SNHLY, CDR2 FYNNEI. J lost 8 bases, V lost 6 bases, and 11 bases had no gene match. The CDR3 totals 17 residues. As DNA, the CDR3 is TGTGCCAGCAGAATCGGACTAGCGGGGGGCCCTAGGGGGGAGCTGTTTTTT. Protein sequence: CASRIGLAGGPRGELFF. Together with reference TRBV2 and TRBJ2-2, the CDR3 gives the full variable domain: EPEVTQTPSHQVTQMGQEVILRCVPISNHLYFYWYRQILGQKVEFLVSFYNNEISEKSEIFDDQFSVERPDGSNFTLKIRSTKLEDSAMYFCASRIGLAGGPRGELFFGEGSRLTVL.

The CDR3 coding sequence is TGTGCCAGCTCACCGGGGACTATTAGCAATCAGCCCCAGCATTTT. Protein product: CASSPGTISNQPQHF. V and J are TRBV18 and TRBJ1-5, with a weak D call TRBD1 (5 bases). Germline V gene data show CDR1 as KGHSH and CDR2 as LQKENI. Between the trimmed V and J ends, which lost 3 bases and 0 bases, there was a span of 9 bases. The CDR3 is 15 residues long.

The CDR3 here is CASSLAGQDYEQYF. The CDR3 coding sequence is TGCGCCAGCAGCTTGGCAGGGCAGGACTACGAGCAGTACTTC. The chain employs TRBV5-1 and TRBJ2-7; perhaps TRBD1 as D (5 bases). Germline lookup yields CDR1 SGHRS and CDR2 YFSETQ. V dropped 0 bases and J dropped 3 bases, with 10 bases sitting between them. This CDR3 region has 14 residues.

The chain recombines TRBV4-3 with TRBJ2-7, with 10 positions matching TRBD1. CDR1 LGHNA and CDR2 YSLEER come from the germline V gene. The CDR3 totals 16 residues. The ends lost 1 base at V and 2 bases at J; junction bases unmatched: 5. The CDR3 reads CASSQAIGTGAYEQYF. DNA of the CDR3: TGCGCCAGCAGCCAAGCGATAGGGACAGGGGCCTACGAGCAGTACTTC.

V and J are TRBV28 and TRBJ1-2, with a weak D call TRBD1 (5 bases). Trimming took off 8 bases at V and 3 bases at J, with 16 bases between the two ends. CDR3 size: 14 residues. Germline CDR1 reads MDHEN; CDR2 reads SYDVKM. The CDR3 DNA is TGTGCCAGCGTACTCGGAGGGGAGGACTATGGCTACACCTTC. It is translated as CASVLGGEDYGYTF.

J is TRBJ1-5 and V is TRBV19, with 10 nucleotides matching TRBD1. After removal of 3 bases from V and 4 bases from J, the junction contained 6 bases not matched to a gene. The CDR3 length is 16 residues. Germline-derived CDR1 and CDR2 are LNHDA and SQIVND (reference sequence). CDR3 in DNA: TGTGCCAGTAGTATTCTGGACAGGGGGAAGAATCAGCCCCAGCATTTT. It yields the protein CASSILDRGKNQPQHF.

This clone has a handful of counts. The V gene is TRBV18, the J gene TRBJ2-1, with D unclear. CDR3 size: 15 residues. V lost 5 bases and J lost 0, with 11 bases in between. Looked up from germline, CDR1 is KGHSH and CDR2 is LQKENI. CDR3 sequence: CASSSTTGSYNEQFF. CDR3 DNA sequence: TGTGCCAGCTCATCCACGACGGGCTCCTACAATGAGCAGTTCTTC.

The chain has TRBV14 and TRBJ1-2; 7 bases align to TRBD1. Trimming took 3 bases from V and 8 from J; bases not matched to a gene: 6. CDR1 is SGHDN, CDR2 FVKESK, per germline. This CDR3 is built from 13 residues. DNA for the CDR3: TGTGCCAGCAGCCAGAACAGGGGTAGAGGCTACACCTTC. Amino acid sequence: CASSQNRGRGYTF.

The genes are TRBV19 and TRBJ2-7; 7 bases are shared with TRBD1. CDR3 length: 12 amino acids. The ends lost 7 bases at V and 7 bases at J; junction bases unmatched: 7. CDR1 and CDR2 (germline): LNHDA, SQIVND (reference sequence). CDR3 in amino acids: CASTGQDYEQYF. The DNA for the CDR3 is TGTGCCAGTACAGGACAGGATTATGAGCAGTACTTC. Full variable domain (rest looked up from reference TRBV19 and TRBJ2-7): DGGITQSPKYLFRKEGQNVTLSCEQNLNHDAMYWYRQDPGQGLRLIYYSQIVNDFQKGDIAEGYSVSREKKESFPLTVTSAQKNPTAFYLCASTGQDYEQYFGPGTRLTVT.

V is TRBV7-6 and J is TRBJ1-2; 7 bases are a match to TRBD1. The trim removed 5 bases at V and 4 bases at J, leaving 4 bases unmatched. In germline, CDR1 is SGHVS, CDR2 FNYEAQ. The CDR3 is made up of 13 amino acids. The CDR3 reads CASSKNRGYGYTF. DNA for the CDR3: TGTGCCAGCAGCAAAAACAGGGGCTATGGCTACACCTTC. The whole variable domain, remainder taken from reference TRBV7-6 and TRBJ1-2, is GAGVSQSPRYKVTKRGQDVALRCDPISGHVSLYWYRQALGQGPEFLTYFNYEAQQDKSGLPNDRFSAERPEGSISTLTIQRTEQRDSAMYRCASSKNRGYGYTFGSGTRLTVV.

In DNA form, the CDR3 reads TGTGCCAGCTCACGCGGGAACTCCTACGAGCAGTACTTC. Protein product: CASSRGNSYEQYF. The gene calls are TRBV6-5 and TRBJ2-7; TRBD2 is a possible D gene (6 bases). Germline lookup yields CDR1 MNHEY and CDR2 SVGAGI. The CDR3 length is 13 residues. V was trimmed by 8 bases and J by 0 bases, leaving 11 bases between them.

The CDR3 nucleotides read TGTGCCAGCAGCCTTGGACAGCGAGGCTACACCTTC. It yields the protein CASSLGQRGYTF. This chain connects TRBV6-2 or TRBV6-3 to TRBJ1-2; TRBD1 might be the D (6 bases). The CDR3 runs to 12 residues. Trimming pared 6 bases from V and 8 bases from J, leaving 13 bases between. From germline, CDR1 is MNHEY and CDR2 SVGEGT.

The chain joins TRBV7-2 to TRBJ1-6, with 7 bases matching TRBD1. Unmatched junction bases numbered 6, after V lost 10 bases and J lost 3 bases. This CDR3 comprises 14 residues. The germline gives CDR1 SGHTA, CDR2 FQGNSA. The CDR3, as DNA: TGTGCCACCTCGGACAGGAACTATAATTCACCCCTCCACTTT. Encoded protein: CATSDRNYNSPLHF.

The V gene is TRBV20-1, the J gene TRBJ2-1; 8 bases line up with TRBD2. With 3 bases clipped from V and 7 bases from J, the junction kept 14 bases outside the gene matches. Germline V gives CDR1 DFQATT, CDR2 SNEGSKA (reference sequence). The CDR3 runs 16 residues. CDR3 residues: CSASGGNGRALNEQFF. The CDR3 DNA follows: TGCAGTGCTAGTGGGGGCAACGGGAGGGCCCTAAATGAGCAGTTCTTC.

CDR3 nucleotide sequence: TGTGCCAGCAGTGGAGGACTAGCGGTTACGCAGTATTTT. Amino acid sequence: CASSGGLAVTQYF. This chain joins TRBV6-2 or TRBV6-3 and TRBJ2-3; 10 bases agree with TRBD2. CDR1 and CDR2 from the germline V gene are MNHEY and SVGEGT. There are 13 residues in the CDR3. The junction had 4 bases not matched to a gene; V was cut back by 5 bases and J by 8 bases.

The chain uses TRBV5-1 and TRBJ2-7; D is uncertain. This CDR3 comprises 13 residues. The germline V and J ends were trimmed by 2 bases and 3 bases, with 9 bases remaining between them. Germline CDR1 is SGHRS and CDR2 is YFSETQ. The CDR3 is CASSFNRDYEQYF. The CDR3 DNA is TGCGCCAGCAGCTTTAACAGAGACTACGAGCAGTACTTC.

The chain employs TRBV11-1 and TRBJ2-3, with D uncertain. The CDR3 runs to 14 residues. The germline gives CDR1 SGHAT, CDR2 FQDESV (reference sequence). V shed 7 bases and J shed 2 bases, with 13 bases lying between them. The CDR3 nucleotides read TGTGCCAGCACGTCGAACAGCCACACAGATACGCAGTATTTT. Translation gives CASTSNSHTDTQYF.

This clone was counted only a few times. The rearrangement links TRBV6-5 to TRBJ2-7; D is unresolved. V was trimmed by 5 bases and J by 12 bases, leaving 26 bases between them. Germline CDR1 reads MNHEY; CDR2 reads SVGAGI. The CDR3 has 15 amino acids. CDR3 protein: CASSKQATTTTSPYF. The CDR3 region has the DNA TGTGCCAGCAGTAAGCAGGCCACCACAACGACGTCCCCGTACTTC.

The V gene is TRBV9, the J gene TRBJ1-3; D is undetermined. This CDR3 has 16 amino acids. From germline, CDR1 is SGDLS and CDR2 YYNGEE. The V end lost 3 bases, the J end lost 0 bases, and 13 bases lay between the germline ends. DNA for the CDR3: TGTGCCAGCAGCGGGCCCGACGGGAACTCTGGAAACACCATATATTTT. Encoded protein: CASSGPDGNSGNTIYF. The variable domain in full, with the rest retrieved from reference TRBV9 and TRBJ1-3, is DSGVTQTPKHLITATGQRVTLRCSPRSGDLSVYWYQQSLDQGLQFLIQYYNGEERAKGNILERFSAQQFPDLHSELNLSSLELGDSALYFCASSGPDGNSGNTIYFGEGSWLTVV.

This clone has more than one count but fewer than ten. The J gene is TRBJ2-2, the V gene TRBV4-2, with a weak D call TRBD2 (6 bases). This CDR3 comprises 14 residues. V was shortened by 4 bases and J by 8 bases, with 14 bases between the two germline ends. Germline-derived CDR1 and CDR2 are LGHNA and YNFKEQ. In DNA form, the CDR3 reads TGTGCCAGCAGCCCAGGGACTCTTACTGGGGAGCTGTTTTTT. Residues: CASSPGTLTGELFF.

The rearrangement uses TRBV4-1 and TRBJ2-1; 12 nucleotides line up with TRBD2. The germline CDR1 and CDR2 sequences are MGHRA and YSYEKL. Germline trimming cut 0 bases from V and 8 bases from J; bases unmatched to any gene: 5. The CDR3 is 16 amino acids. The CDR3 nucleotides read TGCGCCAGCAGCCAAGATAAGGGACTAGCGGGCCATGAGCAGTTCTTC. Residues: CASSQDKGLAGHEQFF.

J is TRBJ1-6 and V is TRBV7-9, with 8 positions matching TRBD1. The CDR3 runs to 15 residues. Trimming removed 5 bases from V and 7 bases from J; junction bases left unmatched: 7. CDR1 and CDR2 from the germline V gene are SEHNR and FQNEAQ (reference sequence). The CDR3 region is CASSTRQGRNSPLHF. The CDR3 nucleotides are TGTGCCAGCAGCACCAGACAGGGGAGAAATTCACCCCTCCACTTT.